These T cell receptor beta chains were read from a single sample in a study of Graves' ophthalmopathy and Graves' hyperthyroidism. TCRdb recomputed calls from the multiplex PCR reads with MiXCR, one row per CDR3 protein. The repertoire holds about 740,000 distinct CDR3 sequences, with roughly two fifths as singletons. Sequencing was performed on peripheral blood. All receptors derive from an adult man with Graves' ophthalmopathy. Each CDR3 is given with its conserved first and last residue. A D gene is named only where the DNA matches it firmly. Clone size is stated in some rows and not others, as once, few, many or a class when expanded.

v_call: TRBV6-4; j_call: TRBJ1-1; clone_size: .; d_call: .; cdr3_aa: CASSERVGGNTEAFF; cdr3_nt: TGTGCCAGCAGTGAAAGGGTGGGCGGAAACACTGAAGCTTTCTTT
v_call: TRBV5-1; j_call: TRBJ2-7; clone_size: few; d_call: .; cdr3_aa: CASSKAPSYEQYF; cdr3_nt: TGCGCCAGCAGCAAAGCCCCCTCCTACGAGCAGTACTTC
v_call: TRBV7-2; j_call: TRBJ2-6; clone_size: .; d_call: .; cdr3_aa: CASSLDRGAGANVLTF; cdr3_nt: TGTGCCAGCAGCTTGGATAGAGGGGCTGGGGCCAACGTCCTGACTTTC
v_call: TRBV20-1; j_call: TRBJ1-5; clone_size: .; d_call: .; cdr3_aa: CSAAGTEDNQPQHF; cdr3_nt: TGCAGTGCCGCCGGGACGGAAGACAATCAGCCCCAGCATTTT
v_call: TRBV11-2; j_call: TRBJ2-5; clone_size: many; d_call: .; cdr3_aa: CASSTPGETQYF; cdr3_nt: TGTGCCAGCAGCACCCCCGGAGAGACCCAGTACTTC
v_call: TRBV10-3; j_call: TRBJ2-7; clone_size: few; d_call: TRBD2; cdr3_aa: CAISDSGRQNEQYF; cdr3_nt: TGTGCCATCAGTGACTCCGGGAGGCAGAACGAGCAGTACTTC
v_call: TRBV20-1; j_call: TRBJ1-2; clone_size: many; d_call: .; cdr3_aa: CSAEPNYGYTF; cdr3_nt: TGCAGTGCCGAACCAAACTATGGCTACACCTTC
v_call: TRBV20-1; j_call: TRBJ1-2; clone_size: few; d_call: .; cdr3_aa: CSAREDRTNGYTF; cdr3_nt: TGCAGTGCTAGAGAGGACAGAACTAATGGCTACACCTTC
v_call: TRBV20-1; j_call: TRBJ2-7; clone_size: once; d_call: .; cdr3_aa: CSAQGEQYF; cdr3_nt: TGCAGTGCTCAGGGCGAGCAGTACTTC
v_call: TRBV29-1; j_call: TRBJ2-5; clone_size: few; d_call: TRBD2; cdr3_aa: CSVEPAGERGETQYF; cdr3_nt: TGCAGCGTTGAGCCAGCGGGAGAAAGGGGAGAGACCCAGTACTTC
v_call: TRBV29-1; j_call: TRBJ2-5; clone_size: once; d_call: .; cdr3_aa: CSVEGGAEETRYF; cdr3_nt: TGCAGCGTTGAGGGGGGGGCAGAAGAGACCCGGTACTTC
v_call: TRBV19; j_call: TRBJ1-2; clone_size: .; d_call: .; cdr3_aa: CASAPGAIASNYGYTF; cdr3_nt: TGTGCCAGTGCCCCCGGTGCAATTGCTTCTAACTATGGCTACACCTTC
v_call: TRBV10-3; j_call: TRBJ1-1; clone_size: .; d_call: .; cdr3_aa: CAVDTEAFF; cdr3_nt: TGTGCCGTGGACACTGAAGCTTTCTTT
v_call: TRBV15; j_call: TRBJ1-6; clone_size: few; d_call: .; cdr3_aa: CATSRGGNSPLHF; cdr3_nt: TGTGCCACCAGCAGAGGGGGAAATTCACCCCTCCACTTT
v_call: TRBV25-1; j_call: TRBJ1-3; clone_size: .; d_call: .; cdr3_aa: CASSLAVRSSGNTIYF; cdr3_nt: TGTGCCAGCAGCTTGGCCGTCCGTAGCTCTGGAAACACCATATATTTT
v_call: TRBV7-9; j_call: TRBJ2-1; clone_size: few; d_call: TRBD2; cdr3_aa: CASSSTSGGTYNEQFF; cdr3_nt: TGTGCCAGCAGCTCGACTAGCGGCGGGACCTACAATGAGCAGTTCTTC
v_call: TRBV25-1; j_call: TRBJ2-2; clone_size: .; d_call: .; cdr3_aa: CASSNRRSGGNTGELFF; cdr3_nt: TGTGCCAGCTCAAACCGACGGTCCGGGGGCAACACCGGGGAGCTGTTTTTT
v_call: TRBV25-1; j_call: TRBJ2-2; clone_size: once; d_call: .; cdr3_aa: CASSYFGQTSLAGELFF; cdr3_nt: TGTGCCAGCAGCTATTTCGGACAGACTTCGTTGGCCGGGGAGCTGTTTTTT
v_call: TRBV15; j_call: TRBJ1-6; clone_size: .; d_call: .; cdr3_aa: CATSSPGRASPLHF; cdr3_nt: TGTGCCACCAGCAGCCCCGGGAGGGCCTCACCCCTCCACTTT
v_call: TRBV15; j_call: TRBJ2-7; clone_size: many; d_call: .; cdr3_aa: CATSRDLNLGSEQYF; cdr3_nt: TGTGCCACCAGCAGAGATCTCAATCTGGGCTCCGAGCAGTACTTC
v_call: TRBV19; j_call: TRBJ1-4; clone_size: .; d_call: TRBD1; cdr3_aa: CASTTGQGRDATNEKLFF; cdr3_nt: TGTGCCAGTACCACGGGACAGGGTAGAGATGCAACTAATGAAAAACTGTTTTTT
v_call: TRBV10-3; j_call: TRBJ1-5; clone_size: .; d_call: TRBD1; cdr3_aa: CAIKGQGYNQPQHF; cdr3_nt: TGTGCCATCAAGGGACAGGGCTACAATCAGCCCCAGCATTTT
v_call: TRBV7-8; j_call: TRBJ2-7; clone_size: .; d_call: TRBD1; cdr3_aa: CASSSPRQGVIDEQYF; cdr3_nt: TGTGCCAGCAGCTCACCACGACAGGGCGTCATTGACGAGCAGTACTTC
v_call: TRBV12-3/TRBV12-4; j_call: TRBJ2-5; clone_size: few; d_call: .; cdr3_aa: CASSFQTKTNERETQYF; cdr3_nt: TGTGCCAGCAGTTTTCAAACTAAGACCAACGAGCGGGAGACCCAGTACTTC
v_call: TRBV10-2; j_call: TRBJ2-7; clone_size: .; d_call: .; cdr3_aa: CASSPLSSSEQYF; cdr3_nt: TGTGCCAGCAGCCCACTTAGCAGCTCCGAGCAGTACTTC
v_call: TRBV6-5; j_call: TRBJ1-4; clone_size: once; d_call: TRBD1; cdr3_aa: CASSFSFPGGTNEKLFF; cdr3_nt: TGTGCCAGCAGTTTTTCCTTCCCAGGGGGGACTAATGAAAAACTGTTTTTT
v_call: TRBV29-1; j_call: TRBJ1-2; clone_size: .; d_call: .; cdr3_aa: CSGGAGYTF; cdr3_nt: TGCAGTGGAGGGGCTGGCTACACCTTC
v_call: TRBV7-7; j_call: TRBJ2-7; clone_size: many; d_call: .; cdr3_aa: CASSSAGNNYEQYF; cdr3_nt: TGTGCCAGCAGCTCGGCGGGGAACAACTACGAGCAGTACTTC
v_call: TRBV20-1; j_call: TRBJ1-2; clone_size: few; d_call: .; cdr3_aa: CSLVQGGYTF; cdr3_nt: TGCAGCTTAGTGCAGGGGGGCTACACCTTC
v_call: TRBV20-1; j_call: TRBJ2-5; clone_size: .; d_call: TRBD2; cdr3_aa: CSASGGATETQYF; cdr3_nt: TGCAGTGCTAGCGGGGGGGCCACGGAGACCCAGTACTTC
v_call: TRBV25-1; j_call: TRBJ1-2; clone_size: .; d_call: .; cdr3_aa: CAGSQPGQVFDGYTF; cdr3_nt: TGTGCCGGCAGTCAACCGGGACAAGTTTTCGATGGCTACACCTTC
v_call: TRBV9; j_call: TRBJ1-1; clone_size: .; d_call: .; cdr3_aa: CASSVVEGSTEAFF; cdr3_nt: TGTGCCAGCAGCGTAGTAGAGGGCAGCACTGAAGCTTTCTTT
v_call: TRBV10-2; j_call: TRBJ2-7; clone_size: .; d_call: .; cdr3_aa: CASTPRARRLPYEQYF; cdr3_nt: TGTGCCAGCACCCCCCGAGCCAGGAGGCTTCCCTACGAGCAGTACTTC
v_call: TRBV10-2; j_call: TRBJ1-2; clone_size: few; d_call: TRBD1; cdr3_aa: CASSTLRTGPNYGYTF; cdr3_nt: TGTGCCAGCAGTACCCTCAGGACAGGTCCTAACTATGGCTACACCTTC
v_call: TRBV12-3/TRBV12-4; j_call: TRBJ2-7; clone_size: .; d_call: TRBD2; cdr3_aa: CASSKLAGVSYEQYF; cdr3_nt: TGTGCCAGCAGCAAACTAGCGGGAGTGTCCTACGAGCAGTACTTC
v_call: TRBV2; j_call: TRBJ2-5; clone_size: few; d_call: TRBD2; cdr3_aa: CASSDLAGGGETQYF; cdr3_nt: TGTGCCAGCAGTGATCTAGCGGGGGGGGGGGAGACCCAGTACTTC
v_call: TRBV12-3/TRBV12-4; j_call: TRBJ1-2; clone_size: few; d_call: .; cdr3_aa: CASSFGGSGYTF; cdr3_nt: TGTGCCAGCAGTTTCGGGGGAAGTGGCTACACCTTC
v_call: TRBV6-5; j_call: TRBJ2-5; clone_size: .; d_call: TRBD1; cdr3_aa: CASSHTTGGQETQYF; cdr3_nt: TGTGCCAGCAGCCATACGACAGGGGGGCAAGAGACCCAGTACTTC
v_call: TRBV9; j_call: TRBJ2-7; clone_size: few; d_call: TRBD2; cdr3_aa: CASSEGLASTYEQYF; cdr3_nt: TGTGCCAGCAGCGAGGGACTAGCGAGCACCTACGAGCAGTACTTC
v_call: TRBV29-1; j_call: TRBJ2-6; clone_size: .; d_call: TRBD2; cdr3_aa: CSVVGGSPGANVLTF; cdr3_nt: TGCAGCGTTGTAGGCGGGAGCCCCGGGGCCAACGTCCTGACTTTC
v_call: TRBV7-9; j_call: TRBJ2-2; clone_size: .; d_call: TRBD2; cdr3_aa: CASSYSSASGGAGTGELFF; cdr3_nt: TGTGCCAGCAGTTACTCGTCGGCTAGCGGGGGGGCAGGCACCGGGGAGCTGTTTTTT
v_call: TRBV24-1; j_call: TRBJ2-7; clone_size: .; d_call: .; cdr3_aa: CATSDPPTGSQYF; cdr3_nt: TGTGCCACCAGTGATCCGCCTACAGGGTCTCAGTACTTC
v_call: TRBV7-2; j_call: TRBJ1-1; clone_size: many; d_call: TRBD1; cdr3_aa: CASSKLQGTNTEAFF; cdr3_nt: TGTGCCAGCAGCAAATTACAGGGGACGAACACTGAAGCTTTCTTT
v_call: TRBV20-1; j_call: TRBJ2-5; clone_size: .; d_call: TRBD2; cdr3_aa: CSASLALAYETQYF; cdr3_nt: TGCAGTGCTAGTTTAGCACTAGCGTACGAGACCCAGTACTTC
v_call: TRBV15; j_call: TRBJ2-7; clone_size: many; d_call: .; cdr3_aa: CATSRDQGIREQYF; cdr3_nt: TGTGCCACCAGCAGAGATCAGGGGATCCGGGAGCAGTACTTC
v_call: TRBV7-9; j_call: TRBJ1-3; clone_size: few; d_call: .; cdr3_aa: CASSWDMADSGNTIYF; cdr3_nt: TGTGCCAGCAGCTGGGACATGGCGGACTCTGGAAACACCATATATTTT
v_call: TRBV7-9; j_call: TRBJ1-1; clone_size: many; d_call: .; cdr3_aa: CASGLMGVNTEAFF; cdr3_nt: TGTGCCAGCGGCCTTATGGGGGTGAACACTGAAGCTTTCTTT
v_call: TRBV7-9; j_call: TRBJ1-3; clone_size: .; d_call: .; cdr3_aa: CASSLLGVPGNTIYF; cdr3_nt: TGTGCCAGCAGCTTACTGGGAGTTCCTGGAAACACCATATATTTT
v_call: TRBV29-1; j_call: TRBJ2-6; clone_size: once; d_call: TRBD1; cdr3_aa: CSGRTGGNLNTEAF; cdr3_nt: TGCAGCGGACGAACAGGGGGTAACTTGAACACTGAAGCTTTC
v_call: TRBV11-2; j_call: TRBJ2-7; clone_size: few; d_call: TRBD1; cdr3_aa: CASSLEGDSFYEQYF; cdr3_nt: TGTGCCAGCAGCTTAGAAGGGGACAGTTTTTACGAGCAGTACTTC
v_call: TRBV19; j_call: TRBJ2-7; clone_size: .; d_call: .; cdr3_aa: CASSTGAVPSYEQYF; cdr3_nt: TGTGCCAGTAGTACCGGGGCAGTTCCCTCCTACGAGCAGTACTTC
v_call: TRBV7-2; j_call: TRBJ1-1; clone_size: .; d_call: .; cdr3_aa: CASSLVSWQVGTEAFF; cdr3_nt: TGTGCCAGCAGCTTAGTTTCCTGGCAGGTTGGGACTGAAGCTTTCTTT
v_call: TRBV2; j_call: TRBJ2-7; clone_size: few; d_call: .; cdr3_aa: CASSLRQGGSYEQYF; cdr3_nt: TGTGCCAGCAGCCTAAGACAGGGAGGCTCCTACGAGCAGTACTTC
v_call: TRBV20-1; j_call: TRBJ1-6; clone_size: .; d_call: .; cdr3_aa: CSAQGSSNSPLHF; cdr3_nt: TGCAGTGCTCAAGGGAGCAGTAATTCACCCCTCCACTTT
v_call: TRBV7-2; j_call: TRBJ2-3; clone_size: .; d_call: .; cdr3_aa: CASSLDGTDTQYF; cdr3_nt: TGTGCCAGCAGCTTAGATGGCACAGATACGCAGTATTTT